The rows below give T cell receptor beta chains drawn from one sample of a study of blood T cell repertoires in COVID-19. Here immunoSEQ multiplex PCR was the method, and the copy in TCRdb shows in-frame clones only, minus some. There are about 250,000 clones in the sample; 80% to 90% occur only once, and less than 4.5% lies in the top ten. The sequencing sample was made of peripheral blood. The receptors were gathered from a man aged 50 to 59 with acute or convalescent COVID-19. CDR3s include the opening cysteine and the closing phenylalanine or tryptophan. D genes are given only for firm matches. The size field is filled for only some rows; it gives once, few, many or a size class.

DNA: TGTGCCAGCAGCTTGTCCGGGGTTAATGAGCAGTTCTTC; CDR3: CASSLSGVNEQFF; size: .; V: TRBV7-3; J: TRBJ2-1; length: 13; D: .
DNA: TGCGCCAGCAGCCAAGATTTATTGGAGCAGTTCTTC; CDR3: CASSQDLLEQFF; size: .; V: TRBV4-1; J: TRBJ2-1; length: 12; D: .
DNA: TGTGCCATCAGTGAGGGGGGGACGGTTAATGGCTACACCTTC; CDR3: CAISEGGTVNGYTF; size: few; V: TRBV10-3; J: TRBJ1-2; length: 14; D: .
DNA: TGTGCCAGCAGCTTAGGAAGTGGCGGCGGAGCTTTCTTT; CDR3: CASSLGSGGGAFF; size: .; V: TRBV11-1; J: TRBJ1-1; length: 13; D: .
DNA: TGTGCCAGTAGTATAGTGACTAGCGTCTCCACAGATACGCAGTATTTT; CDR3: CASSIVTSVSTDTQYF; size: .; V: TRBV19; J: TRBJ2-3; length: 16; D: TRBD2
DNA: TGTGCCAGCAGCCACGGACAGGGGGCGAGCGAGCAGTACTTC; CDR3: CASSHGQGASEQYF; size: .; V: TRBV7-9; J: TRBJ2-7; length: 14; D: TRBD1
DNA: TGTGCCACCAGCAGAGATCCCCAGGGCACTAGCACAGATACGCAGTATTTT; CDR3: CATSRDPQGTSTDTQYF; size: .; V: TRBV15; J: TRBJ2-3; length: 17; D: .
DNA: TGCGCCAGCAGCTTTACCCTTCCTTCGGGAGGCGCTTTCTTT; CDR3: CASSFTLPSGGAFF; size: few; V: TRBV5-1; J: TRBJ1-1; length: 14; D: .
DNA: TGCGCCAGCAAAATGACAGGGAGGAACACTGAAGCTTTCTTT; CDR3: CASKMTGRNTEAFF; size: .; V: TRBV5-1; J: TRBJ1-1; length: 14; D: TRBD1
DNA: TGTGCCAGCAGCCCGACCGGGACAAAGCCCAAAAACATTCAGTACTTC; CDR3: CASSPTGTKPKNIQYF; size: .; V: TRBV7-3; J: TRBJ2-4; length: 16; D: .
DNA: TGCGCCAGCAGTCGTGGGACTAGCGGCTCCTACGAGCAGTACTTC; CDR3: CASSRGTSGSYEQYF; size: .; V: TRBV5-1; J: TRBJ2-7; length: 15; D: TRBD2
DNA: TGTGCCAGCTCACTCCCCGCTAGCACTGAGCAGTTCTTC; CDR3: CASSLPASTEQFF; size: .; V: TRBV18; J: TRBJ2-1; length: 13; D: .
DNA: TGTGCCAGTAGTATTGGAGTCGAGGGGGCTTACACTGAAGCTTTCTTT; CDR3: CASSIGVEGAYTEAFF; size: .; V: TRBV19; J: TRBJ1-1; length: 16; D: TRBD1
DNA: TGTGCCAGCAGCTCCGGACAGGGGCCAGGGGAAAAACTGTTTTTT; CDR3: CASSSGQGPGEKLFF; size: .; V: TRBV11-2; J: TRBJ1-4; length: 15; D: TRBD1
DNA: TGTGCCACGTCCCCTGGGGGGAGTCTCGGCACAGATACGCAGTATTTT; CDR3: CATSPGGSLGTDTQYF; size: .; V: TRBV15; J: TRBJ2-3; length: 16; D: .
DNA: TGCAGTGCTAGTAGTGGGAGGGGAAATGAAAAACTGTTTTTT; CDR3: CSASSGRGNEKLFF; size: .; V: TRBV20-1; J: TRBJ1-4; length: 14; D: .
DNA: TGTGCCAGCAGTGAAGGGGGAGGAGTTTACCAAGAGACCCAGTACTTC; CDR3: CASSEGGGVYQETQYF; size: .; V: TRBV2; J: TRBJ2-5; length: 16; D: .
DNA: TGTGCCAGCAGTTCGGGGGGCGGCCCCGGGGAGCTGTTTTTT; CDR3: CASSSGGGPGELFF; size: .; V: TRBV27; J: TRBJ2-2; length: 14; D: .
DNA: TGTGCCAGTAGTACCTTGGAAGGGGACGAGCAGTACTTC; CDR3: CASSTLEGDEQYF; size: .; V: TRBV19; J: TRBJ2-7; length: 13; D: .
DNA: TGTGCCTGGAAAGTTTCGTGGGGGCACGAGCAGTACTTC; CDR3: CAWKVSWGHEQYF; size: .; V: TRBV30; J: TRBJ2-7; length: 13; D: .
DNA: TGCGCCAGCAGTGAGATCCTAGCCGCGGCCTACAATGAGCAGTTCTTC; CDR3: CASSEILAAAYNEQFF; size: .; V: TRBV10-1; J: TRBJ2-1; length: 16; D: .
DNA: TGTGCCAGCAGTTTATCGGCTCAAGGGGCAAGGGAGCAGTACTTC; CDR3: CASSLSAQGAREQYF; size: .; V: TRBV27; J: TRBJ2-7; length: 15; D: .
DNA: TGTGCCACCAGTGTCACAGGGCTTAATCAGCCCCAGCATTTT; CDR3: CATSVTGLNQPQHF; size: .; V: TRBV24-1; J: TRBJ1-5; length: 14; D: .
DNA: TGTGCCTGGAGTGGAACCTACAATCAGCCCCAGCATTTT; CDR3: CAWSGTYNQPQHF; size: .; V: TRBV30; J: TRBJ1-5; length: 13; D: .
DNA: TGTGCCAGCAGCCTCGATGACAGGGTTACTGAAGCTTTCTTT; CDR3: CASSLDDRVTEAFF; size: .; V: TRBV16; J: TRBJ1-1; length: 14; D: TRBD1
DNA: TGTGCCAGCAGTATGGACAGGGGCATTGGCTACACCTTC; CDR3: CASSMDRGIGYTF; size: .; V: TRBV6-4; J: TRBJ1-2; length: 13; D: TRBD1
DNA: TGTGCCAGCTCAAGAGGGACTAGCTCCTACAATGAGCAGTTCTTC; CDR3: CASSRGTSSYNEQFF; size: .; V: TRBV6-5; J: TRBJ2-1; length: 15; D: TRBD2
DNA: TGCGCCAGCAGCTCAGGACAGGCTGGAAACACCATATATTTT; CDR3: CASSSGQAGNTIYF; size: .; V: TRBV5-1; J: TRBJ1-3; length: 14; D: TRBD1
DNA: TGTGCCACCAGTGATTTTAGCGATTCCCCCGGGGAGCTGTTTTTT; CDR3: CATSDFSDSPGELFF; size: .; V: TRBV24-1; J: TRBJ2-2; length: 15; D: .
DNA: TGTGCCAGCAGTCAACCCGGGACAGGGGGCAATGAGCAGTTCTTC; CDR3: CASSQPGTGGNEQFF; size: .; V: TRBV28; J: TRBJ2-1; length: 15; D: TRBD1
DNA: TGTGCCAGCATCAAGGGACAGGGGGCGCGTGGAAACACCATATATTTT; CDR3: CASIKGQGARGNTIYF; size: .; V: TRBV6-6; J: TRBJ1-3; length: 16; D: TRBD1
DNA: TGTGCCAGCAGTTCCGGGGGGGCAACTAATGAAAAACTGTTTTTT; CDR3: CASSSGGATNEKLFF; size: .; V: TRBV6-5; J: TRBJ1-4; length: 15; D: .
DNA: TGTGCCATCAGTGATAGGGGCGCAGAAAGCCTCGACTATGGCTACACCTTC; CDR3: CAISDRGAESLDYGYTF; size: .; V: TRBV10-3; J: TRBJ1-2; length: 17; D: .
DNA: TGTGCCAGCAGTACATTCCGGGATAAGTGGCGCGAGCAGTACTTC; CDR3: CASSTFRDKWREQYF; size: .; V: TRBV27; J: TRBJ2-7; length: 15; D: .
DNA: TGTGCCAGCAGCCTCAATACAGGGGGCTTCTATGGCTACACCTTC; CDR3: CASSLNTGGFYGYTF; size: .; V: TRBV7-8; J: TRBJ1-2; length: 15; D: TRBD1
DNA: TGTGCTAGTCACGAGGCAGGGGCCTACAATGAGCAGTTCTTC; CDR3: CASHEAGAYNEQFF; size: .; V: TRBV12-5; J: TRBJ2-1; length: 14; D: .
DNA: TGCAGTGCCCAGGCTTACTACGAGCAGTACTTC; CDR3: CSAQAYYEQYF; size: .; V: TRBV20-1; J: TRBJ2-7; length: 11; D: .
DNA: TGTGCCAGCAGCCTAGCGGCCCAAAATGAGCAGTTCTTC; CDR3: CASSLAAQNEQFF; size: .; V: TRBV7-2; J: TRBJ2-1; length: 13; D: TRBD2
DNA: TGTGCCAGCAGTCCGGTAACCGGGGAGCTGTTTTTT; CDR3: CASSPVTGELFF; size: .; V: TRBV12-3/TRBV12-4; J: TRBJ2-2; length: 12; D: .
DNA: TGTGCCAGCAGCTTTGACAGATATGCAACTAATGAAAAACTGTTTTTT; CDR3: CASSFDRYATNEKLFF; size: once; V: TRBV11-3; J: TRBJ1-4; length: 16; D: .
DNA: TGTGCCAGCGGAATTAGCGGGGGACTCTACAATGAGCAGTTCTTC; CDR3: CASGISGGLYNEQFF; size: .; V: TRBV2; J: TRBJ2-1; length: 15; D: TRBD2
DNA: TGTGCCAGCAGCTTACGACAGGGCGTAATCTACGAGCAGTACTTC; CDR3: CASSLRQGVIYEQYF; size: .; V: TRBV7-9; J: TRBJ2-7; length: 15; D: TRBD1
DNA: TGTGCCTGGACCTTAGCGCCGAGCTCCTACGAGCAGTACTTC; CDR3: CAWTLAPSSYEQYF; size: .; V: TRBV30; J: TRBJ2-7; length: 14; D: .
DNA: TGTGCCAGCAGTCGGGGGACCTACAATGAGCAGTTCTTC; CDR3: CASSRGTYNEQFF; size: .; V: TRBV12-3/TRBV12-4; J: TRBJ2-1; length: 13; D: .
DNA: TGTGCCAGCAGTTCACAGGACGGGACCCAGTACTTC; CDR3: CASSSQDGTQYF; size: .; V: TRBV27; J: TRBJ2-5; length: 12; D: .
DNA: TGTGCCATCAGCGTCCAGGGACAGGGGAATGAAAAACTGTTTTTT; CDR3: CAISVQGQGNEKLFF; size: once; V: TRBV10-3; J: TRBJ1-4; length: 15; D: TRBD1
DNA: TGTGCCAGCAGTTCAGACAGGGGCCGTGGCTACACCTTC; CDR3: CASSSDRGRGYTF; size: .; V: TRBV12-3/TRBV12-4; J: TRBJ1-2; length: 13; D: TRBD1
DNA: TGTGCCAGCAGCCGGGACTACCACACCGGGGAGCTGTTTTTT; CDR3: CASSRDYHTGELFF; size: .; V: TRBV5-6; J: TRBJ2-2; length: 14; D: TRBD2
DNA: TGTGCCAGCAGTTATCTGGGGGCAGAGTATGGCTACACCTTC; CDR3: CASSYLGAEYGYTF; size: .; V: TRBV6-6; J: TRBJ1-2; length: 14; D: .